This entry lists 29 T cell receptor beta chains sequenced from one sample in a study of T-cell memory formation after mild COVID-19. TCRdb processed the 5' RACE reads anew with MiXCR; each CDR3 protein has one entry. This table has about 400,000 distinct CDR3 sequences, about a quarter appearing once. The sequencing sample was made of PBMCs or a T cell subset sorted from them (not recorded which). The receptor set was obtained from an adult woman who had mild COVID-19 (a few samples of this study predate the infection). Cell type and time point are not known.

The table lists this clonotype with a few counts. The chain links TRBV18 to TRBJ1-6; tentatively, D is TRBD1 (5 bases). The ends were cut back, 3 bases at V and 0 bases at J, with 9 bases in the middle. The germline V gene encodes CDR1 KGHSH and CDR2 LQKENI. CDR3 length: 16 residues. CDR3 sequence reads: CASSPTVVSYNSPLHF. The CDR3 coding sequence is TGTGCCAGCTCACCGACAGTGGTCTCCTATAATTCACCCCTCCACTTT.

The rearrangement uses TRBV12-3 or TRBV12-4 and TRBJ2-2; 9 nucleotides align to TRBD1. J lost 2 bases, V lost 1 base, and 2 bases had no gene match. This CDR3 has 16 amino acids. CDR3 in amino acids: CASSLDRGPNTGELFF. The CDR3 DNA follows: TGTGCCAGCAGTTTAGACAGGGGGCCCAACACCGGGGAGCTGTTTTTT.

The chain joins TRBV9 to TRBJ1-1; D unresolved. The germline V gene encodes CDR1 SGDLS and CDR2 YYNGEE. The CDR3 spans 15 residues. Trimming pared 0 bases from V and 0 bases from J, leaving 9 bases between. The CDR3 nucleotides are TGTGCCAGCAGCGTAGTGAAGAACATGAACACTGAAGCTTTCTTT. It translates to CASSVVKNMNTEAFF.

This clonotype was found a few times. The chain carries TRBV6-5 and TRBJ2-2; no firm D call. The V gene's germline CDR1 is MNHEY and CDR2 SVGAGI. Trimming removed 6 bases from V and 1 base from J, with 6 bases in between. The length of the CDR3 is 13 residues. The CDR3 coding sequence is TGTGCCAGCAGCATCAAGAACACCGGGGAGCTGTTTTTT. Its translation is CASSIKNTGELFF.

The chain combines TRBV6-2 or TRBV6-3 with TRBJ2-7; TRBD2 might be the D (5 bases). The CDR3 loop spans 13 amino acids. Germline lookup yields CDR1 MNHEY and CDR2 SVGEGT. V was clipped by 6 bases and J by 2 bases, with 11 bases between them. The CDR3 nucleotides are TGTGCCAGCAGCCCCACTAGGCCCTACGAGCAGTACTTC. Its translation is CASSPTRPYEQYF.

The chain uses TRBV12-3 or TRBV12-4 and TRBJ1-5, with D unresolved. The CDR3 loop spans 12 amino acids. V gave up 3 bases and J gave up 11 bases, with 11 bases separating them. DNA of the CDR3: TGTGCCAGCAGTTTTGTGGGGTCAGCCCAGCATTTT. Protein sequence: CASSFVGSAQHF.

This clonotype was observed a few times. The chain couples TRBV9 to TRBJ2-7; perhaps TRBD2 as D (6 bases). Germline loops: CDR1 SGDLS, CDR2 YYNGEE. V gave up 3 bases and J gave up 0 bases, with 13 bases separating them. This CDR3 is 15 amino acids long. The CDR3 loop reads CASSARDWDSYEQYF. The CDR3 coding sequence is TGTGCCAGCAGCGCCCGGGACTGGGACTCCTACGAGCAGTACTTC.

This clonotype was picked up many times. This chain joins TRBV20-1 and TRBJ2-7; weak D call: TRBD1 (7 bases). The CDR3 sequence is 15 residues long. V lost 0 bases, J lost 5 bases, and 17 bases lay in between. In germline, CDR1 is DFQATT, CDR2 SNEGSKA (reference sequence). The CDR3 loop is CSARDQRRGQHEQYF. The CDR3 DNA sequence: TGCAGTGCTAGAGATCAAAGGAGGGGGCAGCACGAGCAGTACTTC.

V usage is TRBV20-1 and J usage is TRBJ1-2; D is undetermined. The CDR3 consists of 12 residues. The germline V and J ends were trimmed by 5 bases and 3 bases, with 10 bases remaining between them. Germline CDR1 is DFQATT and CDR2 is SNEGSKA (reference sequence). The CDR3 DNA reads as TGCAGTGCTGGCGACGGATACTATGGCTACACCTTC. Translation gives CSAGDGYYGYTF.

This clonotype was observed many times. The V call is TRBV28, the J call TRBJ2-4, with D uncertain. Germline lookup yields CDR1 MDHEN and CDR2 SYDVKM. Trimming stripped 8 bases from V and 0 bases from J, with 5 bases between. The CDR3 is 12 residues long. The CDR3 nucleotides are TGTGCCAGCGGCTTAGCCAAAAACATTCAGTACTTC. The encoded protein is CASGLAKNIQYF.

This clonotype showed up just a few times. This rearrangement joins TRBV7-3 to TRBJ2-1; TRBD2 matches at 7 bases. V was pared by 5 bases and J by 4 bases, with 11 bases of the junction left unmatched. There are 16 residues in the CDR3. Germline V lookup: CDR1 SGHTA, CDR2 FQGTGA. For the CDR3, the DNA is TGTGCCAGCAGCCCCAGCGGGAATAGTCGGTACAATGAGCAGTTCTTC. Translated: CASSPSGNSRYNEQFF.

This chain links TRBV5-1 with TRBJ1-2, with TRBD1 identical over 7 bases. Trimming removed 0 bases from V and 10 bases from J; junction bases left unmatched: 9. The germline CDR1 and CDR2 sequences are SGHRS and YFSETQ. This CDR3 comprises 14 residues. This CDR3 is CASSLDTGVRDYTF. CDR3 bases: TGCGCCAGCAGCTTGGATACAGGGGTTCGGGACTACACCTTC.

The gene calls are TRBV12-3 or TRBV12-4 and TRBJ2-5; 9 nucleotides match TRBD2. The trim removed 2 bases at V and 4 bases at J, leaving 8 bases unmatched. This CDR3 spans 16 amino acids. CDR3: CASSLFGGGAGETQYF. The CDR3 nucleotides read TGTGCCAGCAGTTTATTTGGCGGGGGGGCGGGAGAGACCCAGTACTTC.

The CDR3 sequence is CASSGNFGQWNEQFF. The CDR3 bases are TGTGCCAGCAGTGGGAATTTCGGACAATGGAATGAGCAGTTCTTC. J is TRBJ2-1 and V is TRBV25-1; D may be TRBD1 (5 bases). This CDR3 region has 15 residues. The germline gives CDR1 MGHDK, CDR2 SYGVNS. The germline V and J ends were trimmed by 4 bases and 7 bases, with 17 bases remaining between them.

The chain links TRBV7-9 to TRBJ2-7, with D perhaps TRBD2 (5 bases). The CDR3 is 14 residues long. CDR1 is SEHNR, CDR2 FQNEAQ, per germline (reference sequence). The ends were cut back, 3 bases at V and 7 bases at J, with 16 bases in the middle. CDR3 loop: CASSFSEVAQEQYF. CDR3 coding DNA: TGTGCCAGCAGCTTTAGTGAGGTAGCGCAAGAGCAGTACTTC.

CDR3 nucleotides: TGCGCCAGCAGCCAAGTCGGGGGCACCGGGGAGCTGTTTTTT. Its translation is CASSQVGGTGELFF. The genes are TRBV4-3 and TRBJ2-2, with D possibly being TRBD2 (6 bases). Trimming pared 1 base from V and 4 bases from J, leaving 7 bases between. Germline assignment: CDR1 LGHNA and CDR2 YSLEER. There are 14 residues in the CDR3.

The CDR3 nucleotides are TGTGCCAGCAGCTCCTTTCTGACAGGGCAAGCAACTAATGAAAAACTGTTTTTT. This encodes CASSSFLTGQATNEKLFF. J is TRBJ1-4 and V is TRBV7-2, with 7 nucleotides matching TRBD1. Germline V gene sequence: CDR1 SGHTA, CDR2 FQGNSA. This CDR3 spans 18 amino acids. V lost 4 bases and J lost 0; bases outside the gene matches: 11.

The genes are TRBV7-2 and TRBJ2-5, with TRBD1 identical over 8 bases. The V segment lost 1 base and the J segment 2 bases; nucleotides outside the gene matches: 3. The V gene's germline CDR1 is SGHTA and CDR2 FQGNSA. The CDR3 is made up of 15 amino acids. The CDR3, as DNA: TGTGCCAGCAGCTTAGGGGACAGGAATCAAGAGACCCAGTACTTC. Its protein product is CASSLGDRNQETQYF.

CDR3 in amino acids: CASSLAYGGETQYF. In nucleotides, the CDR3 is TGTGCCAGCAGCTTAGCGTACGGAGGGGAGACCCAGTACTTC. This chain uses TRBV7-6 with TRBJ2-5; D may be TRBD2 (6 bases). The germline V and J ends were trimmed by 0 bases and 5 bases, with 10 bases remaining between them. The CDR3 is made up of 14 amino acids. CDR1 and CDR2 (germline): SGHVS, FNYEAQ.

This sequence joins TRBV5-1 and TRBJ2-7; possibly TRBD1 for D (6 bases). Trimming removed 1 base from V and 0 bases from J, with 11 bases in between. Germline V CDR1 and CDR2: SGHRS, YFSETQ. The length of the CDR3 is 15 residues. The CDR3 DNA is TGCGCCAGCAGCTTGAGTCCAGGGGACTCCTACGAGCAGTACTTC. As protein: CASSLSPGDSYEQYF.

CDR3 amino acids: CASSFLSTSYNEQFF. The CDR3 DNA follows: TGTGCCAGCAGTTTCTTGAGCACCTCCTACAATGAGCAGTTCTTC. The chain recombines TRBV6-5 with TRBJ2-1; D uncertain. Trimming left V 4 bases short and J 0 bases short, with 10 bases between. The germline V gene has CDR1 MNHEY and CDR2 SVGAGI. This CDR3 comprises 15 residues.

J is TRBJ1-5 and V is TRBV4-2; tentative D call: TRBD1 (5 bases). CDR1 is LGHNA and CDR2 is YNFKEQ in the germline V gene. The CDR3 covers 15 residues. With 0 bases removed from V and 4 bases from J, the gap between germline ends came to 10 bases. The CDR3, as DNA: TGTGCCAGCAGCCAAGAATTGACAGTGAATCAGCCCCAGCATTTT. It encodes CASSQELTVNQPQHF.

This clonotype turned up a few times. The genes are TRBV7-9 and TRBJ1-1, with D possibly TRBD1 on 5 matching bases. The CDR3 has 12 amino acids. Per the germline V gene, CDR1 is SEHNR and CDR2 is FQNEAQ (reference sequence). The germline V and J ends were trimmed by 4 bases and 12 bases, with 15 bases remaining between them. CDR3 in amino acids: CASSSLRGLPFF. The CDR3 DNA follows: TGTGCCAGCAGCTCTCTGAGGGGCTTACCTTTCTTT.

This clonotype appeared a single time. The rearrangement uses TRBV2 and TRBJ2-7; D is ambiguous. Germline assignment: CDR1 SNHLY and CDR2 FYNNEI. V was shortened by 7 bases and J by 0 bases, with 16 bases between the two germline ends. The CDR3 covers 15 residues. The CDR3 nucleotides are TGTGCCAGCACTGAGAGCGTATGGCACTCCTACGAGCAGTACTTC. This translates into CASTESVWHSYEQYF. The variable domain in full, completed from reference TRBV2 and TRBJ2-7, reads EPEVTQTPSHQVTQMGQEVILRCVPISNHLYFYWYRQILGQKVEFLVSFYNNEISEKSEIFDDQFSVERPDGSNFTLKIRSTKLEDSAMYFCASTESVWHSYEQYFGPGTRLTVT.

The chain joins TRBV10-3 to TRBJ2-3; a weak D match, TRBD2 (5 bases). The germline V gene encodes CDR1 ENHRY and CDR2 SYGVKD. With 6 bases removed from V and 3 bases from J, the gap between germline ends came to 16 bases. CDR3 size: 15 residues. The CDR3 sequence is CAISNSGYRTDTQYF. CDR3 coding DNA: TGTGCCATCAGCAATTCGGGATACCGGACAGATACGCAGTATTTT.

This clonotype was detected a few times. The chain couples TRBV12-3 or TRBV12-4 to TRBJ2-1, with no clear D. Trimming cost V 6 bases and J 5 bases, with 17 bases left between them. The length of the CDR3 is 15 residues. The CDR3 spells CASSYESLGNNEQFF. The CDR3 DNA reads TGTGCCAGCAGCTATGAATCGTTGGGCAACAATGAGCAGTTCTTC.

This clonotype has just a few counts. This chain uses TRBV7-9 with TRBJ2-5; D possibly corresponds to TRBD1 (5 bases). The CDR3 contains 14 residues. Germline V lookup: CDR1 SEHNR, CDR2 FQNEAQ (reference sequence). Deletions cut 5 bases from V and 5 bases from J, with 15 bases between. The CDR3 spells CASSTTDGVETQYF. As DNA, the CDR3 is TGTGCCAGCAGCACGACAGATGGGGTGGAGACCCAGTACTTC.

This clonotype was seen a few times. The J gene is TRBJ2-3, the V gene TRBV7-2, with 13 positions matching TRBD2. V lost 1 base, J lost 4 bases, and 8 bases stayed unmatched. Germline V gene sequence: CDR1 SGHTA, CDR2 FQGNSA. This CDR3 is built from 18 residues. The CDR3 loop reads CASSLVLTSGRPPDTQYF. The CDR3 DNA follows: TGTGCCAGCAGCTTAGTTCTGACTAGCGGGAGGCCCCCAGATACGCAGTATTTT.

The V call is TRBV29-1, the J call TRBJ2-3; D might be TRBD1 (7 bases). V dropped 7 bases and J dropped 4 bases, with 15 bases sitting between them. CDR3 length: 13 residues. The germline V gene has CDR1 SQVTM and CDR2 ANQGSEA. CDR3 sequence: CSGGDSRSDTQYF. The CDR3 region has the DNA TGCAGCGGGGGGGACAGTCGCTCAGATACGCAGTATTTT.